These 5 T cell receptor beta chains came from one sample sequenced in a study of shared clonotypes between healthy human individuals. Assay used: immunoSEQ multiplex PCR; TCRdb lists only in-frame clones, some missing. The data hold 90,000 to 120,000 clones, with just over 65% observed a single time. Sequenced input: memory CD8+ T cells sorted from blood. Indicated subset: CD45RO+ cells pooled with CCR7-negative TemRA cells. The receptor set was obtained from a woman between 25 and 40 years old in good health.

The CDR3 DNA reads as TGCGCCAGCAACCCGGGACAGGGGACCGAGCAGTACTTC. Amino acids: CASNPGQGTEQYF. This chain joins TRBV5-1 and TRBJ2-5, with TRBD1 matching 10 bases. Judging by the DNA end, TRBJ2-7 fits better; the J call may be wrong. Germline V gene sequence: CDR1 SGHRS, CDR2 YFSETQ. The CDR3 has 13 residues.

The chain combines TRBV29-1 with TRBJ2-1, with D possibly being TRBD2 (7 bases). The length of the CDR3 is 15 residues. Germline loops: CDR1 SQVTM, CDR2 ANQGSEA. Deletions cut 0 bases from V and 3 bases from J, with 12 bases between. The CDR3 loop reads CSVEEGGGYYNEQFF. The CDR3, as DNA: TGCAGCGTTGAAGAAGGGGGGGGCTACTACAATGAGCAGTTCTTC.

CDR3 sequence reads: CASTGDRGRDTQYF. CDR3 DNA sequence: TGTGCCAGCACGGGGGACAGGGGGCGAGATACGCAGTATTTT. This chain connects TRBV2 to TRBJ2-3, with 12 bases that match TRBD1. CDR1 and CDR2 (germline): SNHLY, FYNNEI. Trimming removed 7 bases from V and 5 bases from J; junction bases left unmatched: 4. The CDR3 totals 14 residues.

In regard to this clone: It is likely a read error: a sequence one base away is far more abundant. Distinct nucleotide sequences in the sample also encode this CDR3. J is TRBJ2-5 and V is TRBV5-1, with D maybe TRBD2 (6 bases). Germline CDR1 reads SGHRS; CDR2 reads YFSETQ. The V end lost 4 bases, the J end lost 1 base, and 11 bases lay between the germline ends. The CDR3 is made up of 14 amino acids. CDR3 bases: TGCGCCAGCAGCAGGGGACTGGCCCAAGAGACCCAGTACTTC. The encoded protein is CASSRGLAQETQYF.

The chain is built from TRBV28 and TRBJ2-1; tentative D call: TRBD1 (6 bases). Germline assignment: CDR1 MDHEN and CDR2 SYDVKM. The CDR3 length is 12 residues. The V end was cut by 3 bases, the J end by 7 bases, with 7 bases between. The CDR3 protein is CASSFQGNEQFF. DNA for the CDR3: TGTGCCAGCAGTTTCCAGGGGAATGAGCAGTTCTTC.